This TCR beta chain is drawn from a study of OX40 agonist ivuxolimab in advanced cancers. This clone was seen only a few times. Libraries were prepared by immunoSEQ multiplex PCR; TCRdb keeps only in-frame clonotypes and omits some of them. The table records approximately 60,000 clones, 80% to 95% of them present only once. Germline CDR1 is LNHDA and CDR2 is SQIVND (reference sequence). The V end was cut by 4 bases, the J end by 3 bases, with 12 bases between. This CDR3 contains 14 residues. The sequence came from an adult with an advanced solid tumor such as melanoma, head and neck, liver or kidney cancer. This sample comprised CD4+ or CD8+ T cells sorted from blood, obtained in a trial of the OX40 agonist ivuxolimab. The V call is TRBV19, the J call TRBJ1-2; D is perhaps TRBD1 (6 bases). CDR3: CASSTRGGDYGYTF. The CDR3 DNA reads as TGTGCCAGTAGTACAAGGGGGGGAGACTATGGCTACACCTTC.